The subject of this entry is one T cell receptor (beta chain). This CDR3 region has 17 residues. The V gene lost 1 base and the J gene lost 5 bases, with 20 bases spanning the gap. Germline assignment: CDR1 SGHVS and CDR2 FNYEAQ. Time point reported: pre-treatment sample, taken before nivolumab and TIL therapy. The data originate from a study of TIL therapy for anti-PD-1-resistant metastatic lung cancer. The libraries were made with immunoSEQ v3. The method was immunoSEQ multiplex PCR; TCRdb's version includes in-frame clones alone and lacks a portion of them. Here the sample spans fewer than 40,000 clones, about 80% being singletons.

The V and J genes are TRBV7-6 and TRBJ1-2; D is perhaps TRBD1 (6 bases). The source was blood, collected at baseline. The receptor was isolated from a woman aged 30 to 85 with non-small cell lung cancer. CDR3 nucleotides: TGTGCCAGCAGCTTAGTTGAAGGGAGGGGGTCCTTTTATGGCTACACCTTC. This gives the protein CASSLVEGRGSFYGYTF.